These T cell receptor beta chains were read from a single sample in a study of shared clonotypes between healthy human individuals. Sequencing was performed with immunoSEQ multiplex PCR; in TCRdb, only in-frame clones are kept and a portion is missing. The sample shows some 2.1 million clones, about 95% of them seen only once. The sample taken for sequencing was naive CD8+ T cells sorted from blood. The receptors come from a man aged 18 to 29 in good health. Both conserved end residues are part of each CDR3. Each record gives: clone size, D gene, V gene, J gene, CDR3 protein, CDR3 DNA. A D gene is named only where the DNA matches it firmly. The size of a clone is reported for some rows only, either as once, few or many, or as a class for expanded clones.

size: -
D: -
V: TRBV10-3
J: TRBJ2-7
CDR3: CAISESHSGGIIYEQYF
DNA: TGTGCCATCAGTGAGTCGCATTCTGGCGGGATTATTTACGAGCAGTACTTC

size: -
D: TRBD1
V: TRBV6-5
J: TRBJ1-1
CDR3: CASSYSIGTGEAFF
DNA: TGTGCCAGCAGTTACTCGATCGGGACAGGTGAAGCTTTCTTT

size: -
D: TRBD1
V: TRBV6-5
J: TRBJ1-2
CDR3: CASSYADRGGYGYTF
DNA: TGTGCCAGCAGTTACGCCGACAGGGGAGGCTATGGCTACACCTTC

size: -
D: -
V: TRBV6-5
J: TRBJ2-7
CDR3: CASSLGPLGSYEQYF
DNA: TGTGCCAGCAGCTTGGGGCCGCTTGGCTCCTACGAGCAGTACTTC

size: -
D: -
V: TRBV7-9
J: TRBJ1-4
CDR3: CASSASPNEKLFF
DNA: TGTGCCAGCAGCGCCAGCCCTAATGAAAAACTGTTTTTT

size: -
D: -
V: TRBV27
J: TRBJ2-3
CDR3: CASSLNRDTQYF
DNA: TGTGCCAGCAGTTTAAACCGAGATACGCAGTATTTT

size: -
D: -
V: TRBV11-2
J: TRBJ2-7
CDR3: CASSLGLAGSYEQYF
DNA: TGTGCCAGCAGCTTAGGCCTAGCCGGCTCCTACGAGCAGTACTTC

size: -
D: TRBD1
V: TRBV6-1
J: TRBJ1-1
CDR3: CASIRDRGAEAFF
DNA: TGTGCCAGCATCCGAGACAGGGGTGCTGAAGCTTTCTTT

size: -
D: -
V: TRBV27
J: TRBJ2-2
CDR3: CASSSKGLRTNTGELFF
DNA: TGTGCCAGCAGTTCGAAAGGGTTGCGAACGAACACCGGGGAGCTGTTTTTT

size: -
D: -
V: TRBV7-9
J: TRBJ2-5
CDR3: CASSSPVETQYF
DNA: TGTGCCAGCAGCAGCCCAGTGGAGACCCAGTACTTC

size: -
D: -
V: TRBV9
J: TRBJ2-7
CDR3: CASSVGGTAYEQYF
DNA: TGTGCCAGCAGCGTAGGCGGCACCGCCTACGAGCAGTACTTC

size: -
D: -
V: TRBV7-9
J: TRBJ2-7
CDR3: CASSPMHEQYF
DNA: TGTGCCAGCAGCCCTATGCACGAGCAGTACTTC

size: -
D: -
V: TRBV4-1
J: TRBJ2-5
CDR3: CASSQDLEETQYF
DNA: TGCGCCAGCAGCCAAGATCTAGAGGAGACCCAGTACTTC

size: -
D: -
V: TRBV7-9
J: TRBJ2-7
CDR3: CASSLAPQDPYEQYF
DNA: TGTGCCAGCAGCTTAGCCCCACAGGATCCCTACGAGCAGTACTTC

size: -
D: -
V: TRBV10-3
J: TRBJ1-4
CDR3: CAISQGSNEKLFF
DNA: TGTGCCATCAGTCAAGGTAGTAATGAAAAACTGTTTTTT

size: few
D: -
V: TRBV2
J: TRBJ2-2
CDR3: CASSWTGELFF
DNA: TGTGCCAGCAGTTGGACCGGGGAGCTGTTTTTT

size: -
D: -
V: TRBV6-5
J: TRBJ2-7
CDR3: CASSAPGTYEQYF
DNA: TGTGCCAGCAGTGCCCCTGGTACCTACGAGCAGTACTTC

size: -
D: TRBD1
V: TRBV27
J: TRBJ2-4
CDR3: CASSLSWATGENIQYF
DNA: TGTGCCAGCAGTTTATCCTGGGCCACAGGGGAAAACATTCAGTACTTC

size: -
D: -
V: TRBV30
J: TRBJ1-2
CDR3: CAWEGEGGGYGYTF
DNA: TGTGCCTGGGAAGGTGAGGGGGGCGGCTATGGCTACACCTTC

size: -
D: TRBD1
V: TRBV7-9
J: TRBJ2-7
CDR3: CASSSSQGLYYEQYF
DNA: TGTGCCAGCAGCTCATCACAGGGGCTCTACTACGAGCAGTACTTC

size: once
D: -
V: TRBV5-6
J: TRBJ1-1
CDR3: CASSLLTPNTEAFF
DNA: TGTGCCAGCAGCTTGTTGACGCCGAACACTGAAGCTTTCTTT

size: -
D: TRBD2
V: TRBV7-9
J: TRBJ2-1
CDR3: CASSPGLAGNEQFF
DNA: TGTGCCAGCAGCCCGGGACTAGCAGGGAATGAGCAGTTCTTC

size: -
D: -
V: TRBV2
J: TRBJ1-3
CDR3: CATDSSSLGSSGNTIYF
DNA: TGTGCCACGGACTCTTCCTCGCTTGGGAGCTCTGGAAACACCATATATTTT

size: once
D: -
V: TRBV4-1
J: TRBJ2-7
CDR3: CASSQRDMSSYEQYF
DNA: TGCGCCAGCAGCCAACGGGACATGAGTTCCTACGAGCAGTACTTC

size: -
D: -
V: TRBV9
J: TRBJ2-3
CDR3: CASSVNSDTQYF
DNA: TGTGCCAGCAGCGTAAACTCAGATACGCAGTATTTT

size: -
D: -
V: TRBV5-6
J: TRBJ2-1
CDR3: CASSLGFYNEQFF
DNA: TGTGCCAGCAGCCTCGGCTTCTACAATGAGCAGTTCTTC

size: -
D: -
V: TRBV7-9
J: TRBJ1-1
CDR3: CASSLGRNEAFF
DNA: TGTGCCAGCAGCTTAGGTAGAAATGAAGCTTTCTTT

size: -
D: TRBD1
V: TRBV7-9
J: TRBJ1-5
CDR3: CASSSPGQESNQPQHF
DNA: TGTGCCAGCAGTTCCCCGGGACAGGAGAGCAATCAGCCCCAGCATTTT

size: -
D: TRBD2
V: TRBV4-3
J: TRBJ2-3
CDR3: CASSQDREGLGDTQYF
DNA: TGCGCCAGCAGCCAAGATCGGGAGGGACTGGGAGATACGCAGTATTTT